This T cell receptor (beta chain) was sequenced for a study of OX40 agonist ivuxolimab in advanced cancers. General study points: The study found among the lowest clonal expansion in partial responders at 0.1-3.0 mg/kg.

This clone was observed a handful of times. Antigen specificity is unknown. Clones were sequenced by immunoSEQ multiplex PCR, and TCRdb holds only the in-frame ones, with some missing. The sample carries about 44,000 clones, approximately 86% recorded once. Blood sampling was done at baseline, cycle 4 day 1, and cycle 7 day 1. The sequence derives from an adult with an advanced solid tumor such as melanoma, head and neck, liver or kidney cancer. Source: CD4+ or CD8+ T cells sorted from blood, taken in a trial of the OX40 agonist ivuxolimab.

The CDR3 DNA reads TGTGCCAGCAGCTTAGGCGACTCCTACGAGCAGTACTTC. The encoded protein is CASSLGDSYEQYF. The chain recombines TRBV7-9 with TRBJ2-7; D unresolved. The germline V gene has CDR1 SEHNR and CDR2 FQNEAQ (reference sequence). With 1 base removed from V and 0 bases from J, the gap between germline ends came to 4 bases. The CDR3 runs to 13 residues.